Below, one T cell receptor beta chain is given with its context. Its antigen is still unknown. The source of the sample is a study of shared clonotypes between healthy human individuals. Across the whole study: The donor group consisted of a couple of women and three men, aged 18 to 49. Overall study results and limits: Having only a few donors restricted how much genetic and exposure-history diversity was captured.

The germline gives CDR1 SGHNT, CDR2 YYREEE (reference sequence). This CDR3 is 12 amino acids long. With 4 bases clipped from V and 13 bases from J, the junction kept 10 bases outside the gene matches. At the deep level, the assay was run. Assay used: immunoSEQ multiplex PCR; TCRdb lists only in-frame clones, some missing. The sample consists of 490,000 or so clones, 70% to 85% of them appearing once. The donors, healthy adults who were HIV-negative, had experienced no recent acute infections or vaccinations. Sequenced sample: PBMCs. The chain joins TRBV5-4 to TRBJ2-7; 8 bases line up with TRBD1. The origin of this receptor is a woman in her forties in good health. Some clones in this sample may be carry-over from other donors' samples. The CDR3 region is CASSIDRGLLYF. The CDR3, as DNA: TGTGCCAGCAGCATCGACAGGGGACTCCTATACTTC.